The 25 T cell receptor beta chains listed next were all sequenced from one sample in a study of beta chain features in type 1 diabetes. Antigens for these TCRs are unknown. Study-level findings and limits: Within each of all four CD4+ subsets, Type 1 diabetes patients had TCRB CDR3s that were moderately but significantly shorter.

Expressed TCRB transcripts were sequenced, since all the RNA that had been isolated was reverse transcribed. The repertoire was sequenced with immunoSEQ multiplex PCR; TCRdb's copy has only in-frame clones and lacks some. The repertoire holds over 200,000 clones, approximately 10% seen once, with 0.017% in the top ten. Sample: naive CD4+ T cells from blood. These receptors all stem from a man in his thirties or forties with type 1 diabetes.

This clone was seen more than once but under ten times. This specimen includes other DNA sequences encoding the same CDR3. The chain has TRBV29-1 and TRBJ2-3, with 10 bases fitting TRBD1. V trimming: 2 bases; J trimming: 3 bases; junction bases outside the gene matches: 2. In germline, CDR1 is SQVTM, CDR2 ANQGSEA. CDR3 length equals 14 residues. This chain's CDR3 is CSVEPGQGTDTQYF. The CDR3 region has the DNA TGCAGCGTTGAACCGGGACAGGGGACAGATACGCAGTATTTT.

The CDR3 DNA sequence: TGTGCCAGCTCAGCCGGGACAAAGCAGCCCCAGCATTTT. Protein: CASSAGTKQPQHF. The gene calls are TRBV18 and TRBJ1-5; D might be TRBD1 (6 bases). CDR3 length: 13 residues. The germline V and J ends were trimmed by 5 bases and 7 bases, with 12 bases remaining between them. CDR1 and CDR2 from the germline V gene are KGHSH and LQKENI. Full variable domain (outside the CDR3, taken from reference TRBV18 and TRBJ1-5): NAGVMQNPRHLVRRRGQEARLRCSPMKGHSHVYWYRQLPEEGLKFMVYLQKENIIDESGMPKERFSAEFPKEGPSILRIQQVVRGDSAAYFCASSAGTKQPQHFGDGTRLSIL.

This clone turned up a few times. The V call is TRBV29-1, the J call TRBJ1-2; D uncertain. Germline-derived CDR1 and CDR2 are SQVTM and ANQGSEA. The CDR3 totals 13 residues. Trimming removed 2 bases at V and 8 bases at J, with 15 bases between. In DNA, the CDR3 is TGCAGCGTTGAACGGGTGGGTCTCGACGGCTACACCTTC. The encoded protein is CSVERVGLDGYTF.

The sample holds a few counts of this clone. The gene calls are TRBV9 and TRBJ2-7, with 12 bases fitting TRBD1. The CDR3 is 14 residues long. The germline V gene has CDR1 SGDLS and CDR2 YYNGEE. J gave up 4 bases and V 4 bases, and 3 bases lay outside the gene matches. CDR3 protein: CASSTGQGAYEQYF. CDR3 coding DNA: TGTGCCAGCAGCACGGGACAGGGGGCTTACGAGCAGTACTTC.

In its sample, this clone was seen a few times. This rearrangement joins TRBV9 to TRBJ1-1; TRBD1 might be the D (6 bases). Looked up from germline, CDR1 is SGDLS and CDR2 is YYNGEE. V was shortened by 0 bases and J by 0 bases, with 9 bases between the two germline ends. CDR3 size: 15 residues. The CDR3 DNA is TGTGCCAGCAGCGTAGCAGGGGCCCTGAACACTGAAGCTTTCTTT. Its protein product is CASSVAGALNTEAFF.

The chain joins TRBV6-1 to TRBJ1-5; 8 nucleotides agree with TRBD1. Germline V gives CDR1 MNHNS, CDR2 SASEGT. This CDR3 is 16 amino acids long. V shed 1 base and J 5 bases; nucleotides not matched to a gene: 7. CDR3 coding DNA: TGTGCCAGCAGTGAAGGTGGAGGACAGGGACATCAGCCCCAGCATTTT. Translating it yields CASSEGGGQGHQPQHF.

The chain has TRBV5-4 and TRBJ2-2, with a tentative D call TRBD2 (6 bases). Germline V gives CDR1 SGHNT, CDR2 YYREEE (reference sequence). The CDR3 contains 13 residues. Trimming shortened V by 4 bases and J by 6 bases, and 10 bases separated the two germline ends. The CDR3 sequence: CASSPGGSGELFF. The DNA for the CDR3 is TGTGCCAGCAGCCCCGGAGGGTCCGGGGAGCTGTTTTTT.

A few counts support this clone. This sequence joins TRBV18 and TRBJ2-1, with 8 bases identical to TRBD2. The CDR3 is made up of 13 amino acids. Unmatched junction bases numbered 4, after V lost 7 bases and J lost 5 bases. Germline assignment: CDR1 KGHSH and CDR2 LQKENI. For the CDR3, the DNA is TGTGCCAGCTTGACTAGCGTCCACAATGAGCAGTTCTTC. Translation gives CASLTSVHNEQFF.

This clone appeared once. The chain has TRBV2 and TRBJ2-1; TRBD2 is a possible D gene (7 bases). Germline loops: CDR1 SNHLY, CDR2 FYNNEI. CDR3 length: 13 residues. Trimming pared 8 bases from V and 9 bases from J, leaving 17 bases between. In DNA, the CDR3 is TGTGCCAGCGGGGGGGCAGGAGGTGTTGAGCAGTTCTTC. Protein sequence: CASGGAGGVEQFF.

The chain combines TRBV21-1 with TRBJ1-6. TRBV21-1 is reported as a pseudogene. The CDR3 has 13 amino acids. The CDR3 DNA is TGTGCCAGCAGCAACACCGGTGATTCACCCCTCCACTTT. It is translated as CASSNTGDSPLHF.

This clone has just a few counts. The rearrangement links TRBV29-1 to TRBJ1-6; a weak D match, TRBD1 (5 bases). This CDR3 contains 13 residues. The germline CDR1 and CDR2 sequences are SQVTM and ANQGSEA. Trimming left V 4 bases short and J 8 bases short, with 12 bases between. The CDR3 loop is CSVGQSTDSPLHF. CDR3 coding DNA: TGCAGCGTTGGACAGTCTACAGATTCACCCCTCCACTTT.

The J gene is TRBJ2-3, the V gene TRBV9; 8 bases map to TRBD1. Trimming cost V 4 bases and J 3 bases; bases outside gene matches: 7. This CDR3 region has 15 residues. Germline CDR1 and CDR2: SGDLS and YYNGEE. In nucleotides, the CDR3 is TGTGCCAGCAGCTTCCAGGGGGCGAGGACAGATACGCAGTATTTT. This gives the protein CASSFQGARTDTQYF. The variable domain in full, completed from reference TRBV9 and TRBJ2-3, reads DSGVTQTPKHLITATGQRVTLRCSPRSGDLSVYWYQQSLDQGLQFLIQYYNGEERAKGNILERFSAQQFPDLHSELNLSSLELGDSALYFCASSFQGARTDTQYFGPGTRLTVL.

This clone was counted once. CDR3 protein: CATSREYGATNEKLFF. Written as DNA, the CDR3 is TGTGCCACCAGCAGAGAATACGGGGCAACTAATGAAAAACTGTTTTTT. This rearrangement joins TRBV15 to TRBJ1-4, with D unresolved. Germline CDR1 is LNHNV and CDR2 is YYDKDF (reference sequence). With 0 bases removed from V and 0 bases from J, the gap between germline ends came to 8 bases. There are 16 residues in the CDR3.

V is TRBV6-9 and J is TRBJ2-7, with a tentative D call TRBD1 (6 bases). This CDR3 is 16 amino acids long. The germline gives CDR1 MNHGY, CDR2 SVAAGI. Trimming took off 6 bases at V and 2 bases at J, with 20 bases between the two ends. CDR3 in amino acids: CASSPRHRVGTYEQYF. CDR3 coding DNA: TGTGCCAGCAGCCCAAGACACAGGGTGGGAACCTACGAGCAGTACTTC.

This clone has only a few counts. In DNA, the CDR3 is TGCAGCGTGGCCACAGGGAGGGGTGAAGCTTTCTTT. It encodes CSVATGRGEAFF. The V call is TRBV29-1, the J call TRBJ1-1, with D perhaps matching TRBD1 (6 bases). Trimming left V 6 bases short and J 7 bases short, with 15 bases between. The CDR3 spans 12 residues. Germline V gene lookup returns CDR1 SQVTM and CDR2 ANQGSEA.

This clone was detected a few times. The chain combines TRBV5-1 with TRBJ2-2, with 10 bases matching TRBD2. The CDR3 sequence is 16 residues long. Unmatched junction bases numbered 8, after V lost 4 bases and J lost 5 bases. Germline V gene lookup returns CDR1 SGHRS and CDR2 YFSETQ. CDR3: CASSGGSGGATGELFF. The CDR3 DNA follows: TGCGCCAGCAGCGGCGGCAGCGGGGGGGCGACCGGGGAGCTGTTTTTT.

The chain couples TRBV5-1 to TRBJ1-1; D is unresolved. CDR1 and CDR2 from the germline V gene are SGHRS and YFSETQ. The length of the CDR3 is 12 residues. The V and J ends lost 5 bases and 1 base respectively, with 6 bases between them. The CDR3 sequence is CASREPNTEAFF. In DNA form, the CDR3 reads TGCGCCAGCAGGGAGCCGAACACTGAAGCTTTCTTT.

This clone was seen more than once but under ten times. This sequence joins TRBV9 and TRBJ2-3; D is ambiguous. CDR1 and CDR2 (germline): SGDLS, YYNGEE. The V gene lost 4 bases and the J gene lost 2 bases, with 11 bases spanning the gap. The CDR3 sequence is 14 residues long. The CDR3 nucleotides read TGTGCCAGCAGCTTCGGGTTTCCCACAGATACGCAGTATTTT. Its translation: CASSFGFPTDTQYF.

Concerning this clone itself: Additional DNA sequences in this sample encode the identical CDR3. V gene TRBV9 combines with J gene TRBJ2-5; 11 nucleotides agree with TRBD2. V lost 4 bases to trimming and J lost 2 bases; unmatched junction nucleotides: 1. The germline CDR1 and CDR2 sequences are SGDLS and YYNGEE. The CDR3 has 14 residues. CDR3 bases: TGTGCCAGCAGCCGGACTAGCGGGCAAGAGACCCAGTACTTC. Translated: CASSRTSGQETQYF.

This clone turned up a few times. V and J are TRBV7-3 and TRBJ2-3; 7 bases fit TRBD2. Germline CDR1 and CDR2: SGHTA and FQGTGA. The CDR3 covers 16 residues. With V trimmed by 5 bases and J by 2 bases, 10 bases remained unmatched. The CDR3 loop is CASSLRPGGTTDTQYF. CDR3 in DNA: TGTGCCAGCAGCCTCCGGCCCGGGGGGACCACAGATACGCAGTATTTT.

V and J are TRBV29-1 and TRBJ1-1; D gene ambiguous. The CDR3 runs 12 residues. V lost 3 bases, J lost 0 bases, and 5 bases lay in between. Per germline, CDR1 SQVTM and CDR2 ANQGSEA. The CDR3 loop reads CSVEGVNTEAFF. CDR3 DNA: TGCAGCGTTGAGGGCGTGAACACTGAAGCTTTCTTT. The full variable domain, in which reference TRBV29-1 and TRBJ1-1 provide the parts outside the CDR3, is SAVISQKPSRDICQRGTSLTIQCQVDSQVTMMFWYRQQPGQSLTLIATANQGSEATYESGFVIDKFPISRPNLTFSTLTVSNMSPEDSSIYLCSVEGVNTEAFFGQGTRLTVV.

The V and J genes are TRBV7-6 and TRBJ1-1, with 7 bases matching TRBD1. This CDR3 has 13 residues. The ends lost 5 bases at V and 3 bases at J; junction bases unmatched: 3. Germline assignment: CDR1 SGHVS and CDR2 FNYEAQ. CDR3 protein: CASSRDRDTEAFF. In DNA form, the CDR3 reads TGTGCCAGCAGCCGTGACAGGGACACTGAAGCTTTCTTT.

The rearrangement links TRBV18 to TRBJ1-3; possibly TRBD1 for D (6 bases). The CDR3 spans 15 residues. V lost 1 base, J lost 2 bases, and 9 bases lay in between. CDR1 and CDR2 from the germline V gene are KGHSH and LQKENI. In DNA form, the CDR3 reads TGTGCCAGCTCACCACGAGGGGGACCTGGAAACACCATATATTTT. Its protein product is CASSPRGGPGNTIYF.

This rearrangement joins TRBV7-3 to TRBJ2-2; D is unclear. V was clipped by 2 bases and J by 5 bases, with 6 bases between them. The CDR3 has 13 residues. Looked up from germline, CDR1 is SGHTA and CDR2 is FQGTGA. CDR3 sequence reads: CASSLGQTGELFF. For the CDR3, the DNA is TGTGCCAGCAGCTTAGGGCAAACCGGGGAGCTGTTTTTT. Full variable domain (rest looked up from reference TRBV7-3 and TRBJ2-2): GAGVSQTPSNKVTEKGKYVELRCDPISGHTALYWYRQSLGQGPEFLIYFQGTGAADDSGLPNDRFFAVRPEGSVSTLKIQRTERGDSAVYLCASSLGQTGELFFGEGSRLTVL.

Only a few counts were recorded for this clone. V and J are TRBV29-1 and TRBJ2-1, with unresolved D. The CDR3 is 11 residues long. V lost 4 bases and J lost 15, with 16 bases in between. Germline CDR1 and CDR2: SQVTM and ANQGSEA. The CDR3 sequence is CSVVVSFMPFF. CDR3 bases: TGCAGCGTTGTTGTTAGCTTTATGCCGTTCTTC.